This T cell receptor (beta chain) was sequenced in a study of T cell repertoires in cytomegalovirus infection. Study-level information: From public TCR beta signatures came an indication of both CMV infection and matching HLA type.

As for this clonotype: Its target is unknown.

Broader study findings: Adding up the frequency of public TCR beta families identified people who carried CMV plus the relevant HLA. The ex vivo response showed dominance by HLA-C-restricted CMV-specific TCR beta clonotypes.

One entry per CDR3 protein results from TCRdb running MiXCR on the reads. The data contain roughly 730,000 distinct CDR3 sequences, about 30% of them singletons. This TCR came from a human donor in good health (CMV status not recorded). Some clones in this sample may be carry-over from other donors' samples. The sequenced sample was cultured PBMCs, obtained from culture after CMV antigen stimulation.

Here the CDR3 reads CASSDLTANYGYTF. In DNA form, the CDR3 reads TGTGCCAGCAGTGACCTGACAGCTAACTATGGCTACACCTTC. The chain is built from TRBV6-1 and TRBJ1-2, with D tentatively TRBD1 (5 bases). The V gene lost 3 bases and the J gene lost 0 bases, with 8 bases spanning the gap. CDR1 is MNHNS, CDR2 SASEGT, per germline. The length of the CDR3 is 14 residues.